This TCR beta chain was recorded in a study of vaccination effects on CD4 cells after COVID-19 (dated by TCRdb to between 2021 and 2022). Background on the whole study: Participants received two doses of either the BNT162b2 or the mRNA-1273 mRNA SARS-CoV-2 vaccine. Cultures from other donors in the study were sequenced using the Oncomine TCR Beta short-read assay on an Illumina iSeq 100. The full study included some eleven COVID-19 convalescent patients and several SARS-CoV-2-naive healthy vaccine recipients. SARS-CoV-2 spike-specific CD4+ TCR repertoires from before and after mRNA vaccination were compared in COVID-19 convalescent patients and in infection-naive vaccine recipients.

In the ViraFEST assay, PBMC were stimulated with viral peptide pools, and antigen-specific CD4+ T cell clonotypes were then identified by expansion using TCR sequencing. After around eleven days of culture, CD4+ T cells were isolated with the EasySep CD4+ T cell isolation kit. None of the healthy vaccine recipients had a prior SARS-CoV-2 infection, which was confirmed by nucleocapsid antibody tests that came back negative both before and after vaccination. Approximately 2.1 million PBMC per well were cultured in IMDM with around 5% human AB serum, 8.5 to 10 IU/ml IL-2 and gentamicin, plus 10 ug/ml peptides. On days 3 and 7, half of the culture medium was replaced with fresh IL-2-containing medium. Unless noted otherwise, every peptide stimulation condition was grown in triplicate wells. PBMC were separated from whole blood using Ficoll-Paque Plus gradient centrifugation and were then either cryopreserved at -140C or used fresh. The overlapping peptide pools covered the spike proteins of SARS-CoV-2 as well as those of the common cold coronaviruses HCoV-NL63, HCoV-OC43 and HCoV-229E. The QIAamp micro DNA kit was used to extract genomic DNA from the cultured CD4+ T cells.

The CDR3 runs 17 amino acids, cysteine and phenylalanine included. Of all the DNA, just the CDR3 is kept, 51 bases in frame from base 1. Per the germline V gene, SGHVS is the CDR1 and FQNEAQ is the CDR2. V lost 1 base and J lost 6 bases, and the count of bases not matched to a germline gene is 14. About this clone itself: This clone's antigen is unknown. The sample holds no much larger clone one base away, and base qualities are not on file.

The library was produced with the immunoSEQ multiplex PCR assay. DNA from the cultured, isolated CD4+ T cells was subjected to TCR beta CDR3 sequencing. Per the source publication's procedure: The analysis removed non-productive TCR sequences, trimmed reads to the CDR3 region, and retained only CDR3s that were 7 or more amino acids long. Antigen-specific clonotypes were identified with the MANAFEST web app by comparing expansion in peptide wells against reference cultures. Positive clones required FDR<0.05 expansion versus reference and all other wells, odds ratio above 5, and frequency above 0.1% in two replicate wells. A clonotype was defined as cross-reactive if the clonotype was significantly expanded both in SARS-CoV-2 spike wells and in at least one common cold coronavirus spike condition. Levenshtein distance calculated with the stringdist R package was used to assess CDR3 similarity, and unrooted trees were constructed with ape in R 3.6.1. Sourced from immuneACCESS, this table was stored by TCRdb with only in-frame sequences that have V and J called. A share of the clones is absent; for the studies checked, an unresolved V gene accounts for under half, and the remainder has no known explanation. V, J and clone size reflect that table, while D and trimming were determined from the DNA. The sample table records roughly 61,000 clones; about four fifths of these occur just once. The ten largest clonotypes hold about 2.7% of the sample.

General study outcomes and caveats: Only a small number of convalescent patients were included, and no early post-infection timepoints were available, which limited the study. Among healthy vaccine recipients, nearly all vaccine-induced clones were SARS-CoV-2 mono-reactive, and just 1 of 255 was cross-reactive with common cold coronaviruses. At late post-vaccination timepoints, both infection-induced and vaccine-induced clones showed marked clonal contraction, consistent with waning T cell responses.

The sequence joins TRBV7-8 to TRBJ1-2; the junction holds 7 bases that match TRBD1. The sample consisted of CD4+ T cells from PBMCs cultured with HCoV-229E spike peptides, taken before COVID-19 vaccination. What this sample's cell subset or site label stands for: HCoV-229E spike overlapping peptide pool stimulation. The sequence came from a human donor who received a COVID-19 vaccine. CDR3 protein: CASSLVRGRRGRHGYTF. The DNA reads TGTGCCAGCAGCTTAGTACGGGGAAGGAGGGGGCGGCATGGCTACACCTTC. The CDR3, completed at both ends by the reference TRBV7-8 and TRBJ1-2 genes, gives the full variable domain GAGVSQSPRYKVAKRGQDVALRCDPISGHVSLFWYQQALGQGPEFLTYFQNEAQLDKSGLPSDRFFAERPEGSVSTLKIQRTQQEDSAVYLCASSLVRGRRGRHGYTFGSGTRLTVV.